This T cell receptor (beta chain) appears in the sequencing data of a study of cytomegalovirus exposure and HLA in healthy donors. Study-level findings and limits: A later analysis found first-cohort TCR clusters tended to co-occur in the 120 validation repertoires.

The table came from immunoSEQ multiplex PCR; TCRdb's copy has only in-frame clones and leaves some out. This sample has more than 250,000 clones, with 70% to 90% found just once. The germline gives CDR1 SNHLY, CDR2 FYNNEI. V lost 7 bases and J 2 bases, leaving 17 bases between the germline ends. CDR3 length: 15 amino acids. To note about this clone: Its antigen is not identified.

The TCR comes from a young woman in good health and CMV-seronegative. Sequencing input: PBMCs. The genes are TRBV2 and TRBJ1-2; weak D call: TRBD1 (6 bases). CDR3 nucleotide sequence: TGTGCCAGCAATAAAATGACAGGTGCGAACTATGGCTACACCTTC. Translated: CASNKMTGANYGYTF.